This T cell receptor (beta chain) was recovered during a study of PD-1 blockade in classical Hodgkin lymphoma (dated by TCRdb to 2020 to 2021). In terms of the full investigation: Nivolumab dosing was 3 mg/kg intravenously every 2 weeks, continuing until either disease progression or unacceptable toxicity. The study used CyTOF and TCR beta sequencing to define a peripheral blood immune signature of response to PD-1 blockade in classical Hodgkin lymphoma. Summary of the overall study and its limitations: Patients starting nivolumab less than 1 year after ASCT had lower diversity and were excluded from later analyses to avoid confounding by immune reconstitution. Among trial patients, those achieving complete response had baseline diversity similar to that of newly diagnosed patients, while diversity was significantly lower in partial responders and progressors. Baseline TCR diversity was reported to be lower in newly diagnosed patients than in healthy donors, and even lower in relapsed/refractory patients. CD4+ but not CD8+ TCR diversity rose significantly by C4D1 (p=0.0027 vs p=0.16), most apparent in complete responders (p=0.02). Only a single clinical trial cohort was studied, and what caused the repertoire differences, possibly disease activity or prior therapy, remained undefined.

The V and J ends are trimmed by 5 bases and 7 bases, leaving 12 bases between them. The CDR3 starts with the cysteine, ends with the phenylalanine, and has 13 residues. The retained sequence is limited to the CDR3, 39 bases, with the frame set at the first base. CDR1 is given as PRHDT and CDR2 as FYEKMQ, both from the germline V gene (reference sequence). Genomic DNA was isolated using the Qiagen DNeasy kit from unsorted PBMCs as well as from negatively selected CD4+ and CD8+ fractions. Amplification of TCR beta CDR3 regions was done by immunoSEQ multiplex PCR with primers that anneal to V and J segments. A synthetic immune receptor repertoire was used to minimize amplification bias, and any residual bias was removed computationally once sequencing was done. For the original study's pipeline: Repertoire diversity was quantified as the Shannon entropy index using custom Python scripts. Unsorted, CD4+ and CD8+ repertoires were analyzed separately, except for combined analyses in which CD4+ and CD8+ sequences were merged in silico. A clone was considered expanded if an increase in frequency of at least 2-fold after treatment relative to C1D1 was found, and a pseudocount of 0.5 was applied to clones undetected at baseline. Clones with 0 or 1 copy at C1D1 were classified as singleton clones, and clones with 2 or more copies were classified as non-singleton clones. Clones expanded in unsorted samples were assigned a CD4+, CD8+ or unknown annotation through matching of protein sequences in sorted samples from the same patient. Diversity changes from C1D1 to C4D1 were tested in paired samples using Wilcoxon tests. TCRdb limited this immuneACCESS table to in-frame rearrangements with V and J called. A share of clones is missing; checked studies link under half to unresolved V genes, and the rest is unexplained. V and J calls and clone size follow that table, whereas D and trimming were derived from the DNA. The sample records 100,000 or so clones, about nine tenths of which are singletons. The ten biggest clones cover about 2.9% of the sample.

The sample's time point, from its label and the paper: cycle 4 day 1 (C4D1), after 5 to 7 weeks of nivolumab. Every trial patient had relapsed following autologous stem cell transplantation, and prior brentuximab vedotin exposure was what differed among cohorts A, B and C. The trial cohort comprised more than 55 patients with relapsed/refractory classical Hodgkin lymphoma whose best overall responses were complete response, partial response or progressive disease. Single-agent nivolumab was administered to trial patients in the multi-cohort phase II CheckMate 205 trial. An independent review committee assessed best overall response by applying the 2007 International Working Group response criteria. Trial PBMCs were obtained immediately prior to nivolumab initiation (C1D1) and on therapy at cycle 2 day 1 and cycle 4 day 1. After peripheral blood was drawn into 8 mL Vacutainer Cell Preparation Tubes, PBMCs were isolated by centrifugation and then cryopreserved.

Comments on this clone: Its specific antigen is unknown. No base-level quality is on record; no much larger clone is a single base apart.

This specimen was peripheral blood mononuclear cells (PBMCs), taken before the fourth cycle of nivolumab. The sequence joins TRBV13 to TRBJ2-1; no D segment can be confidently identified. The receptor was isolated from a human donor with classical Hodgkin lymphoma. The encoded CDR3 is CASSLAAWNEQFF. Here is the DNA: TGTGCCAGCAGCCTGGCAGCCTGGAATGAGCAGTTCTTC. Joined to the reference TRBV13 and TRBJ2-1 proteins, this CDR3 gives the full variable domain: AAGVIQSPRHLIKEKRETATLKCYPIPRHDTVYWYQQGPGQDPQFLISFYEKMQSDKGSIPDRFSAQQFSDYHSELNMSSLELGDSALYFCASSLAAWNEQFFGPGTRLTVL.